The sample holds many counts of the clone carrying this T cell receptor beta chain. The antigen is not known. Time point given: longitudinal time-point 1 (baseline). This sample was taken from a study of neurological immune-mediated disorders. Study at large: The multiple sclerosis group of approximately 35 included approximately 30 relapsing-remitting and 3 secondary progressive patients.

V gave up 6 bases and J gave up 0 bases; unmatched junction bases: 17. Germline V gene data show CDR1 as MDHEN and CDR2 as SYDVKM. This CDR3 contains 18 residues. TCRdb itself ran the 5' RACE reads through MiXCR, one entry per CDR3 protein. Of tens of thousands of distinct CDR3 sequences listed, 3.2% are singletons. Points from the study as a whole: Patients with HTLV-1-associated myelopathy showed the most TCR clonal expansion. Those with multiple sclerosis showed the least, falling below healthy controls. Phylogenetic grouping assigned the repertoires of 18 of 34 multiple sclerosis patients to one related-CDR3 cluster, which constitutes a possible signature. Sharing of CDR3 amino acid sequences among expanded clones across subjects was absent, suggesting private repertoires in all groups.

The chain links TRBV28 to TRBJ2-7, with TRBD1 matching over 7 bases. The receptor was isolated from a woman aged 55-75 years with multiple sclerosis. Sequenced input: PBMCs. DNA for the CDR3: TGTGCCAGCAGCCTGATTAACATTCGGGACAGCGTCTCCTACGAGCAGTACTTC. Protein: CASSLINIRDSVSYEQYF.